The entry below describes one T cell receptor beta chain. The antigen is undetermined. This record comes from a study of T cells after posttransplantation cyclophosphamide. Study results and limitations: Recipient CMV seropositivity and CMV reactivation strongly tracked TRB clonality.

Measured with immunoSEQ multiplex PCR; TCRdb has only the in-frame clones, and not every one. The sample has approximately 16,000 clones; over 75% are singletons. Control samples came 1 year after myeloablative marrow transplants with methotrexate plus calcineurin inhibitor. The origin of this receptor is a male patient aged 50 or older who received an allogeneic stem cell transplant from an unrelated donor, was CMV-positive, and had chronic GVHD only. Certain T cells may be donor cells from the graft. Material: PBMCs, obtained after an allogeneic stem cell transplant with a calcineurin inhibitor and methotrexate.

The CDR3: CASSYSSLSNEQFF. CDR3 DNA sequence: TGTGCCAGCAGTTACTCGAGTTTGTCCAATGAGCAGTTCTTC. The chain joins TRBV6-6 to TRBJ2-1; D remains unclear. This CDR3 region has 14 residues. Trimming took 0 bases from V and 6 from J, leaving 9 bases between them. In germline, CDR1 is MNHNY, CDR2 SVGAGI (reference sequence).